The clone carrying this T cell receptor (beta chain) appeared once. Sequencing was performed with immunoSEQ multiplex PCR; in TCRdb, only in-frame clones are kept and a portion is missing. Of over 110,000 clones listed, approximately 80% are singletons. V gave up 7 bases and J gave up 5 bases; unmatched junction bases: 12. The V gene's germline CDR1 is SNHLY and CDR2 FYNNEI. This CDR3 contains 16 residues. This specimen belongs to a study of blood T cell repertoires in COVID-19. Looking at the study overall: T cells, B-cell-depleted T cells, or PBMCs supplied cDNA or gDNA.

The receptor was derived from a man between 65 and 80 years old who had recovered from COVID-19. This chain uses TRBV2 with TRBJ1-5; 9 bases line up with TRBD1. The sample consisted of peripheral blood. The CDR3 loop is CASKREAGQGYQPQHF. CDR3 bases: TGTGCCAGCAAAAGGGAGGCGGGACAGGGCTATCAGCCCCAGCATTTT.